This T cell receptor beta chain was recorded in a study of post-analysis software for immune sequencing data (dated by TCRdb to the mid-2010s). A note on the overall study: The recorded disease courses included relapsing-remitting, secondary progressive and progressive-relapsing multiple sclerosis, and some patients had no subtype annotation. A subset of samples was prepared in parallel using single-end sample barcoding, then pooled and co-amplified after Illumina adapter ligation. The patient repertoires were compared against about a dozen previously published healthy control repertoires obtained from donors aged roughly 6 to 28 years. General findings and caveats noted by the study authors: Significantly higher frequencies in patients than in controls were found for about five TRBV segments, including TRBV5-6, TRBV5-1 and TRBV20-1. Strong co-clustering of samples prepared in the same batch was shown by direct clustering with F measure, prompting a batch-effect correction. Multiple sclerosis patients had significantly lower normalized Chao1 diversity than controls, a result that suggests substantial peripheral T-cell clonal expansion. The multiple sclerosis patient group was slightly younger than the control group.

TCR beta repertoires were profiled from peripheral blood of under 15 young patients with multiple sclerosis to demonstrate the VDJtools post-analysis software. Multiple sclerosis patients were children and adolescents aged roughly 6 to 17 years. The CDR3 covers 16 residues, taking in both the cysteine and the phenylalanine. This entry keeps only the CDR3 DNA: 48 bases, framed from base 1. CDR1 and CDR2, looked up from the germline V gene (reference sequence), are SGHKS and YYEKEE. Relative to germline, V is 2 bases shorter and J is 0 bases shorter, with 12 bases between their ends. This clonotype occurred a few times. The clone's antigen remains unknown. No quality values exist for individual bases; no much larger clone is one base distant. Library preparation was by PCR. Sequenced on an Illumina HiSeq 2500. Unique molecular identifiers were incorporated into TCR beta cDNA libraries to reduce PCR and sequencing biases. Roughly 500,000 cDNA molecules were obtained for every 1 to 10 million input T cells, so each molecule roughly corresponded to one T cell. The patient libraries were prepared and sequenced with the same protocol used for the earlier healthy control dataset. Samples belonging to the same batch were prepared together, multiplexed and sequenced on a shared HiSeq lane. The study's processing was this. MIGEC was used to process the raw barcoded reads, and molecular identifier groups with only a single read were discarded before consensus assembly and CDR3 extraction. VDJtools was used for post-analysis of the clonotype tables, and diversity was normalized by down-sampling every dataset to the size of the smallest sample. To correct batch-related cross-sample contamination, repertoire overlap clustering matched CDR3 amino acid sequences but not nucleotide sequences. The raw public reads went through TCRdb reprocessing: fastp at Q25, MiXCR clone calling, in-frame beta chains kept. Merged by CDR3 protein, the rows form single entries marked with the most common genes and DNA. TCRdb, rather than the study authors, made the V and J calls. The sample table shows about 180,000 distinct CDR3 sequences, and 30% are seen once. The top ten clones comprise 1.5% of the sample.

The chain couples TRBV5-5 to TRBJ2-1, with a tentative D gene TRBD2 over 5 matching bases. Sequencing was performed on blood. The source of this sequence is a girl aged 5 to 17 with multiple sclerosis. The nucleotides are TGTGCCAGCAGCTTTCTTGAGGGTGGCTCCTACAATGAGCAGTTCTTC. Its coded protein is CASSFLEGGSYNEQFF.